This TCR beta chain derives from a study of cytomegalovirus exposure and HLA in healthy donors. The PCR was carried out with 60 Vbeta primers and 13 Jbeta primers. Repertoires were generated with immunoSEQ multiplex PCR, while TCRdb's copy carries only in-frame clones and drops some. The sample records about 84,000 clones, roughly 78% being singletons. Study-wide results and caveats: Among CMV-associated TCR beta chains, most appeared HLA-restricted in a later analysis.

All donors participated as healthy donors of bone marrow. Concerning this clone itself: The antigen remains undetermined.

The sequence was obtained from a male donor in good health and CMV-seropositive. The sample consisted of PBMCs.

CDR3 in amino acids: CASSLSHYEQYF. CDR3 sequence (DNA): TGTGCCAGCAGCTTATCACACTACGAGCAGTACTTC. V and J are TRBV7-2 and TRBJ2-7, with no clear D. The V end lost 2 bases, the J end lost 3 bases, and 5 bases lay between the germline ends. The CDR3 is 12 amino acids. Germline V gives CDR1 SGHTA, CDR2 FQGNSA.